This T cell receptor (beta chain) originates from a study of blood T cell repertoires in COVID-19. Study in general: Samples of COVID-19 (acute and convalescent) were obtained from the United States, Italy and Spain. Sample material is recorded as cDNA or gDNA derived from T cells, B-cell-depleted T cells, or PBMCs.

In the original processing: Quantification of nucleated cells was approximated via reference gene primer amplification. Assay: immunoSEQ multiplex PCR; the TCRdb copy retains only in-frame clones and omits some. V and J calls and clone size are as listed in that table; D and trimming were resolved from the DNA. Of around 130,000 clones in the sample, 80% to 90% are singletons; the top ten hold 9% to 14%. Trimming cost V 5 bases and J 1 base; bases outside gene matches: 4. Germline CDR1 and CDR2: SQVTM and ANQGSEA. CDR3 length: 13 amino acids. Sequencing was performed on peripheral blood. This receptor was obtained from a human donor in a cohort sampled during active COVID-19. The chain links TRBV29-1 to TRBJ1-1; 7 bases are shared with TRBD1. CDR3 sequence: CSVSRQGNTEAFF. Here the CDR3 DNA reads TGCAGCGTTTCCCGACAGGGGAACACTGAAGCTTTCTTT.